This T cell receptor (beta chain) was retrieved from a study of T-cell reconstitution after alpha-beta-depleted transplantation in children (dated by TCRdb to the mid-2010s). In terms of the full investigation: T-cell immune reconstitution after TCRalphabeta/CD19-depleted allogeneic hematopoietic cell transplantation in children was quantitatively tracked in the study by means of TCR repertoire profiling.

The library was prepared using PCR. Reads for this sample came from an Illumina HiSeq 2500. Molecular barcoding was employed in the preparation of TCR libraries, with unique molecular identifiers being used to normalize TCRbeta repertoire quantification. Using fastp at Q25 and MiXCR, TCRdb reprocessed the public reads and kept productive beta chains. All rows with the same CDR3 protein become a single entry with the most common DNA and genes. Within this sample are 490,000 or so distinct CDR3 sequences, with under 15% of them counted one time only. Roughly 5.4% of the sample rests with the top ten. The germline V gene (reference sequence) sets CDR1 to DFQATT and CDR2 to SNEGSKA. The CDR3 goes from the cysteine to the phenylalanine over 13 residues. This entry keeps only the CDR3 DNA: 39 bases, framed from base 1. V drops 6 bases and J drops 2 bases, leaving 13 bases in between. This clonotype has just a few counts. The antigen it binds to is not known. No base-level quality is on record; no much larger clone is a single base apart.

The chain employs TRBV20-1 and TRBJ1-2; the D region possibly corresponds to TRBD1 (5 bases align). This receptor was identified in a human donor who donated a stem cell graft to a child with combined immunodeficiency. The starting material was PBMCs from the stem cell graft donor, obtained from the stem cell graft. The DNA reads as follows: TGCAGTGCACAGGACGGAAAGAACTATGGCTACACCTTC. Protein translation: CSAQDGKNYGYTF.